This T cell receptor beta chain came from a study of early T cells in non-severe SARS-CoV-2 infection. With V trimmed by 3 bases and J by 2 bases, 4 bases remained unmatched. The CDR3 extends over 14 amino acids. From germline, CDR1 is DFQATT and CDR2 SNEGSKA (reference sequence). Unique molecular identifiers were added to individual cDNA molecules. TCRdb ran MiXCR on the 5' RACE reads and lists one entry per CDR3 protein. Here the sample spans 35,000 to 50,000 distinct CDR3 sequences, around 6.8% being singletons. Remarks on this clonotype: Its antigen remains unidentified.

Study results and caveats: The matching step, a VDJdb search, favored anti-spike CD8 responses and missed private and CD4 specificities.

The sample consisted of whole blood. The TCR originated in an adult who was a healthcare worker with PCR-confirmed SARS-CoV-2 infection or an uninfected control (not recorded which). V and J are TRBV20-1 and TRBJ1-5; 7 nucleotides line up with TRBD1. The CDR3 DNA sequence: TGCAGTGCTAGTCACGGACAGGGCAATCAGCCCCAGCATTTT. Protein sequence: CSASHGQGNQPQHF.